This entry lists 15 T cell receptor beta chains sequenced from one sample in a study of T cell responses to AZD1222 COVID-19 vaccine. TCRdb's copy holds only in-frame clones and misses some; the assay was immunoSEQ multiplex PCR. The sample has 130,000 or so clones; approximately 94% are singletons. Here the sequenced sample was peripheral blood, taken on day 0 of AZD1222 vaccination. Receptors were obtained from an adult in good health.

V and J are TRBV5-1 and TRBJ1-1; D uncertain. This CDR3 has 16 amino acids. The V end lost 0 bases, the J end lost 0 bases, and 12 bases lay between the germline ends. Germline CDR1 is SGHRS and CDR2 is YFSETQ. CDR3 sequence: CASSLVSGHMNTEAFF. The CDR3 DNA reads TGCGCCAGCAGCTTGGTTTCGGGCCATATGAACACTGAAGCTTTCTTT.

J is TRBJ1-2 and V is TRBV28, with D tentatively TRBD1 (5 bases). The CDR3 runs 17 residues. Germline V gene sequence: CDR1 MDHEN, CDR2 SYDVKM. V dropped 6 bases and J dropped 4 bases, with 24 bases sitting between them. The CDR3 protein is CASRGSGTATVLYGYTF. The CDR3 coding sequence is TGTGCCAGCAGGGGCTCAGGGACGGCGACGGTCCTCTATGGCTACACCTTC.

The chain is built from TRBV6-2 or TRBV6-3 and TRBJ2-1, with TRBD2 matching 7 bases. This CDR3 has 14 residues. J was trimmed by 6 bases and V by 0 bases; bases with no gene match: 2. The germline gives CDR1 MNHEY, CDR2 SVGEGT. The CDR3 nucleotides are TGTGCCAGCAGTTACTCGACTAGCATCAATGAGCAGTTCTTC. Protein: CASSYSTSINEQFF.

The V and J genes are TRBV15 and TRBJ1-1, with no clear D. Germline CDR1 reads LNHNV; CDR2 reads YYDKDF (reference sequence). V lost 2 bases and J lost 0, with 1 base in between. The CDR3 has 12 amino acids. CDR3 nucleotide sequence: TGTGCCACCAGCAGACTGAACACTGAAGCTTTCTTT. Encoded protein: CATSRLNTEAFF.

The chain couples TRBV5-6 to TRBJ1-5, with a tentative D call TRBD1 (5 bases). The CDR3 has 16 amino acids. V gave up 2 bases and J gave up 7 bases, with 19 bases separating them. CDR1 SGHDT and CDR2 YYEEEE come from the germline V gene. The DNA for the CDR3 is TGTGCCAGCAGCTTTCGGGGCCTGCTTCAAGGGCAGCCCCAGCATTTT. Amino acid sequence: CASSFRGLLQGQPQHF.

The J gene is TRBJ2-2, the V gene TRBV27; 8 bases are a match to TRBD2. CDR3 length: 14 residues. Per germline, CDR1 MNHEY and CDR2 SMNVEV (reference sequence). The V segment lost 5 bases and the J segment 7 bases; nucleotides outside the gene matches: 6. The CDR3 spells CASSSGSSVGELFF. CDR3 sequence (DNA): TGTGCCAGCAGTAGCGGGAGTTCGGTCGGGGAGCTGTTTTTT.

The rearrangement joins TRBV27 to TRBJ2-1, with D tentatively TRBD2 (5 bases). Trimming took 7 bases from V and 3 from J, leaving 16 bases between them. This CDR3 spans 15 amino acids. Germline lookup yields CDR1 MNHEY and CDR2 SMNVEV (reference sequence). As DNA, the CDR3 is TGTGCCAGCAAAAGGCCCAGCGGACTCTACAATGAGCAGTTCTTC. It encodes CASKRPSGLYNEQFF.

The gene calls are TRBV27 and TRBJ1-5, with D tentatively TRBD1 (5 bases). The germline V gene has CDR1 MNHEY and CDR2 SMNVEV (reference sequence). This CDR3 has 17 amino acids. The ends were cut back, 0 bases at V and 2 bases at J, with 14 bases in the middle. The CDR3 loop is CASSLSGPLSRNQPQHF. The CDR3 DNA follows: TGTGCCAGCAGTTTATCGGGGCCCCTAAGTCGCAATCAGCCCCAGCATTTT.

The chain is built from TRBV18 and TRBJ2-4; D gene ambiguous. CDR1 and CDR2 from the germline V gene are KGHSH and LQKENI. Trimming took off 0 bases at V and 11 bases at J, with 14 bases between the two ends. This CDR3 has 14 amino acids. CDR3 nucleotides: TGTGCCAGCTCACCACCGTTAAGGCCCGACGTTCAGTACTTC. This sequence encodes CASSPPLRPDVQYF.

The CDR3 loop is CASRSDSRGLTEAFF. CDR3 coding DNA: TGTGCCAGTCGTAGTGACTCCAGGGGGCTTACTGAAGCTTTCTTT. The gene calls are TRBV2 and TRBJ1-1; 8 nucleotides line up with TRBD1. The germline gives CDR1 SNHLY, CDR2 FYNNEI. This CDR3 has 15 residues. V trimming: 9 bases; J trimming: 5 bases; junction bases outside the gene matches: 14.

The genes are TRBV3-1 (or the pseudogene TRBV3-2) and TRBJ1-2; 7 bases are a match to TRBD1. V shed 1 base and J 2 bases; nucleotides not matched to a gene: 7. This CDR3 region has 16 residues. Germline V lookup: CDR1 LGHDT, CDR2 YNNKEL (reference sequence). This CDR3 reads CASSQGPLQGNYGYTF. CDR3 DNA: TGTGCCAGCAGCCAAGGCCCACTACAGGGGAACTATGGCTACACCTTC.

The rearrangement links TRBV28 to TRBJ2-1; maybe TRBD2 (6 bases). The ends were cut back, 5 bases at V and 11 bases at J, with 10 bases in the middle. The CDR3 sequence is 11 residues long. CDR1 is MDHEN, CDR2 SYDVKM, per germline. The CDR3 is CASSLSGKQFF. CDR3 in DNA: TGTGCCAGCAGTCTTAGCGGTAAGCAGTTCTTC.

DNA of the CDR3: TGTGCCAGCAGGCTCTCGGCCCGGGGACTAGCGGCAGACAATGAGCAGTTCTTC. This sequence encodes CASRLSARGLAADNEQFF. This chain links TRBV7-8 with TRBJ2-1, with TRBD2 matching over 11 bases. This CDR3 has 18 amino acids. V lost 6 bases, J lost 5 bases, and 15 bases stayed unmatched. From germline, CDR1 is SGHVS and CDR2 FQNEAQ.

The chain carries TRBV6-5 and TRBJ2-5; 7 positions match TRBD1. From germline, CDR1 is MNHEY and CDR2 SVGAGI. CDR3 length: 13 amino acids. V dropped 6 bases and J dropped 6; count of bases not matched to a gene: 7. The CDR3 DNA reads TGTGCCAGCAGCCGTGACAGGGTTCAGACCCAGTACTTC. It yields the protein CASSRDRVQTQYF.

The V and J genes are TRBV20-1 and TRBJ1-1; D gene uncertain. Trimming removed 5 bases from V and 6 bases from J, with 10 bases in between. From germline, CDR1 is DFQATT and CDR2 SNEGSKA (reference sequence). The length of the CDR3 is 11 residues. Written as DNA, the CDR3 is TGCAGTGCTCGTCAATGGGCTGAAGCTTTCTTT. Amino acids: CSARQWAEAFF.